This T cell receptor beta chain was sequenced for a study of control samples from healthy donors and cancer patients. Profiled with immunoSEQ multiplex PCR; TCRdb holds only in-frame clones, not every one. This sample carries around 120,000 clones, more than 75% of them seen once, and the ten largest clones take under 2.5%. The CDR3 totals 13 residues. The V and J ends lost 5 bases and 9 bases, in that order; junction bases with no gene match: 9. The J gene is TRBJ1-1, the V gene TRBV12-3 or TRBV12-4; TRBD1 agrees at 7 bases. Input material: blood. This TCR derives from a woman in her seventies in good health. The CDR3 is CASSIFRGKKAFF. The CDR3 nucleotides read TGTGCCAGCAGTATCTTCAGGGGGAAGAAAGCTTTCTTT.